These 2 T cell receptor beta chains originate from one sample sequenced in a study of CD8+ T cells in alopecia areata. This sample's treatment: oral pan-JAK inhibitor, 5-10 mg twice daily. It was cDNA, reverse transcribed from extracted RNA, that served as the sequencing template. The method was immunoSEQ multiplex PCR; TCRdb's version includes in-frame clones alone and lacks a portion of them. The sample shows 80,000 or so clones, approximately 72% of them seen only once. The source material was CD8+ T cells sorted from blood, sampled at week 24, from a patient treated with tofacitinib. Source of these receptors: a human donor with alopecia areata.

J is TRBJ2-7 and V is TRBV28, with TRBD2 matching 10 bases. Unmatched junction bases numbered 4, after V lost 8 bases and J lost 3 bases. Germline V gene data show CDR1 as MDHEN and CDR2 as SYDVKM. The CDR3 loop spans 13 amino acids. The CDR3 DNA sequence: TGTGCCAGCCGCCTAGCGGGAGACTACGAGCAGTACTTC. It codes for CASRLAGDYEQYF. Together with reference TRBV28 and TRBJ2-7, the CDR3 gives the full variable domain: DVKVTQSSRYLVKRTGEKVFLECVQDMDHENMFWYRQDPGLGLRLIYFSYDVKMKEKGDIPEGYSVSREKKERFSLILESASTNQTSMYLCASRLAGDYEQYFGPGTRLTVT.

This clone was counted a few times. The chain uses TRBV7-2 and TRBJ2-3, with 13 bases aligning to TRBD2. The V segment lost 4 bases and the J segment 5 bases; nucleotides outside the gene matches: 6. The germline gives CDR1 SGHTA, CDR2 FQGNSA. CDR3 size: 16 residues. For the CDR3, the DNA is TGTGCCAGCAGCTGGGGACTAGCGGGGCTCAAAGATACGCAGTATTTT. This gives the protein CASSWGLAGLKDTQYF.